This is a list of T cell receptor beta chains from one sample in a study of shared clonotypes between healthy human individuals. Some clones are missing from TCRdb's copy, which holds only in-frame ones; the method was immunoSEQ multiplex PCR. Found here are 2 million to 2.5 million clones, 85% to 95% of them singletons; the top ten hold 0.37%. What was sequenced was naive CD4+ T cells from PBMCs. These receptors originate from a man aged 18-30 years in good health. Some clones in this sample may be carry-over from other donors' samples. CDR3s include the opening cysteine and the closing phenylalanine or tryptophan. D genes are given only for firm matches. For some rows the clone size is stated as once, few or many, or as a class when expanded; others skip it.

v_gene	j_gene	d_gene	abundance	CDR3aa	CDR3nt
TRBV5-1	TRBJ2-7	TRBD1	-	CASSSLDRGQDEQYF	TGCGCCAGCAGCTCACTGGACAGGGGGCAGGACGAGCAGTACTTC
TRBV2	TRBJ2-5	-	-	CAIARGVQETQYF	TGTGCCATCGCGAGGGGGGTCCAAGAGACCCAGTACTTC
TRBV6-5	TRBJ2-2	TRBD1	-	CASRVFGTVDMGLFF	TGTGCCAGCAGAGTATTTGGGACAGTCGACATGGGGCTGTTTTTT
TRBV6-5	TRBJ2-5	-	-	CASYDSALVAQYF	TGTGCCAGCTATGACTCGGCTCTTGTGGCCCAGTACTTC
TRBV30	TRBJ1-2	-	-	CAWSTLDRKRGGYTF	TGTGCCTGGAGCACCCTCGACAGGAAAAGAGGTGGCTACACCTTC
TRBV2	TRBJ2-7	TRBD2	-	CASSLIAGASYEQYF	TGTGCCAGCAGCTTAATAGCGGGGGCCTCCTACGAGCAGTACTTC
TRBV7-2	TRBJ1-4	TRBD1	-	CASSSSRDRTTHEKLFF	TGTGCCAGCAGCTCATCACGGGACAGGACCACCCACGAAAAACTGTTTTTT
TRBV28	TRBJ2-4	TRBD2	-	CASSSGGGRAKNIQYF	TGTGCCAGCAGTTCCGGTGGCGGGAGGGCCAAAAACATTCAGTACTTC
TRBV5-1	TRBJ2-1	-	-	CASSSALSSDEQFF	TGCGCCAGCAGCTCCGCGCTGTCTTCGGATGAGCAGTTCTTC
TRBV29-1	TRBJ2-3	-	-	CSVGLVIVDTQYF	TGCAGCGTTGGTTTAGTAATTGTGGATACGCAGTATTTT
TRBV4-2	TRBJ2-7	TRBD2	-	CASSIGRRGREYEQYF	TGTGCCAGCAGCATAGGGCGGCGCGGGCGGGAGTACGAGCAGTACTTC
TRBV19	TRBJ1-2	TRBD1	-	CASSRTGLANYGYTF	TGTGCCAGTAGTAGGACAGGATTAGCTAACTATGGCTACACCTTC
TRBV28	TRBJ2-7	TRBD2	once	CASSPPRGGLYEQYF	TGTGCCAGCAGTCCCCCTCGGGGGGGACTTTACGAGCAGTACTTC
TRBV4-1	TRBJ2-3	TRBD2	-	CASSQVPGGPADTQYF	TGCGCCAGCAGCCAAGTTCCGGGAGGGCCCGCAGATACGCAGTATTTT
TRBV4-3	TRBJ1-1	-	-	CASSQGGVDTEAFF	TGCGCCAGCAGCCAGGGGGGGGTGGACACTGAAGCTTTCTTT
TRBV7-2	TRBJ2-7	-	-	CASSLAVQGGREQYF	TGTGCCAGCAGCTTAGCGGTACAGGGAGGGCGCGAGCAGTACTTC